The 9 T cell receptor beta chains presented below share a single source sample, sequenced in a study of cytomegalovirus exposure and HLA in healthy donors. Primers for the PCR totalled 60 Vbeta and 13 Jbeta. The protocol was immunoSEQ multiplex PCR, while the TCRdb copy is restricted to in-frame clones and leaves out a portion. The sample records over 150,000 clones, less than 85% being singletons. The sequenced sample consisted of PBMCs. These receptor sequences come from a man between 40 and 49 years old in good health and CMV-seronegative.

V usage is TRBV21-1 and J usage is TRBJ1-5; the tabulated D call, TRBD1, remains unverified against the DNA. TRBV21-1 is noted as a pseudogene. This CDR3 spans 15 amino acids. CDR3 amino acids: CASSTQDSVYQPQHF. CDR3 DNA sequence: TGTGCCAGCAGCACGCAGGACAGTGTTTATCAGCCCCAGCATTTT.

The chain joins TRBV9 to TRBJ2-5; 7 nucleotides line up with TRBD2. The CDR3 is 14 amino acids. The germline V gene encodes CDR1 SGDLS and CDR2 YYNGEE. J gave up 3 bases and V 0 bases, and 2 bases lay outside the gene matches. The DNA of the CDR3 is TGTGCCAGCAGCGTAGGGGCGGGGGAAGAGACCCAGTACTTC. Translating it yields CASSVGAGEETQYF.

This clone has more than one count but fewer than ten. The chain combines TRBV5-4 with TRBJ1-4; D remains unclear. Germline V CDR1 and CDR2: SGHNT, YYREEE (reference sequence). The CDR3 is made up of 14 amino acids. The V end lost 3 bases, the J end lost 4 bases, and 10 bases lay between the germline ends. The CDR3 nucleotides are TGTGCCAGCAGCTCGGGAGGAGGTAATGAAAAACTGTTTTTT. Encoded protein: CASSSGGGNEKLFF.

The chain links TRBV5-1 to TRBJ2-7; D may be TRBD1 (6 bases). The CDR3 runs 15 residues. Trimming took off 2 bases at V and 5 bases at J, with 17 bases between the two ends. The germline V gene encodes CDR1 SGHRS and CDR2 YFSETQ. The CDR3 sequence: CASSFIQGPADEQYF. The CDR3 DNA reads as TGCGCCAGCAGCTTTATACAGGGCCCCGCGGACGAGCAGTACTTC.

The gene calls are TRBV27 and TRBJ2-1; tentative D call: TRBD2 (6 bases). Trimming took 0 bases from V and 8 from J, leaving 8 bases between them. CDR3 size: 13 residues. Germline CDR1 and CDR2: MNHEY and SMNVEV (reference sequence). CDR3 coding DNA: TGTGCCAGCAGTTTATCCGGAGGGGATGAGCAGTTCTTC. Translation: CASSLSGGDEQFF.

This rearrangement joins TRBV5-1 to TRBJ1-3, with a possible D match to TRBD1 (5 bases). The CDR3 has 13 residues. CDR1 and CDR2 from the germline V gene are SGHRS and YFSETQ. V was pared by 3 bases and J by 9 bases, with 13 bases between. CDR3 bases: TGCGCCAGCAGCTCGGACAAGCTATTCACCATATATTTT. Encoded protein: CASSSDKLFTIYF. Supplemented by reference TRBV5-1 and TRBJ1-3, the full variable domain reads KAGVTQTPRYLIKTRGQQVTLSCSPISGHRSVSWYQQTPGQGLQFLFEYFSETQRNKGNFPGRFSGRQFSNSRSEMNVSTLELGDSALYLCASSSDKLFTIYFGEGSWLTVV.

This CDR3 reads CASSQSARGPNEKLFF. The DNA of the CDR3 is TGCGCCAGCAGTCAATCGGCAAGGGGGCCGAATGAAAAACTGTTTTTT. The chain couples TRBV23-1 to TRBJ1-4; TRBD1 agrees at 7 bases. TRBV23-1 is marked as an open reading frame, function uncertain. V was clipped by 0 bases and J by 5 bases; unmatched bases: 6. CDR3 length equals 16 residues.

This clone appeared a few times. The V call is TRBV19, the J call TRBJ2-5; 9 nucleotides match TRBD2. The CDR3 has 15 residues. Germline V gene sequence: CDR1 LNHDA, CDR2 SQIVND (reference sequence). Trimming cost V 5 bases and J 5 bases; bases outside gene matches: 9. The CDR3 DNA reads as TGTGCCAGTAGTCCGCGGGGGGGCGGGTTCGAGACCCAGTACTTC. It yields the protein CASSPRGGGFETQYF.

The chain combines TRBV19 with TRBJ2-3; 8 bases are shared with TRBD1. J gave up 5 bases and V 3 bases, and 4 bases lay outside the gene matches. This CDR3 comprises 14 residues. The germline gives CDR1 LNHDA, CDR2 SQIVND (reference sequence). The CDR3 nucleotides are TGTGCCAGTAGTATCGGACAGGGAAGAGATACGCAGTATTTT. It yields the protein CASSIGQGRDTQYF.